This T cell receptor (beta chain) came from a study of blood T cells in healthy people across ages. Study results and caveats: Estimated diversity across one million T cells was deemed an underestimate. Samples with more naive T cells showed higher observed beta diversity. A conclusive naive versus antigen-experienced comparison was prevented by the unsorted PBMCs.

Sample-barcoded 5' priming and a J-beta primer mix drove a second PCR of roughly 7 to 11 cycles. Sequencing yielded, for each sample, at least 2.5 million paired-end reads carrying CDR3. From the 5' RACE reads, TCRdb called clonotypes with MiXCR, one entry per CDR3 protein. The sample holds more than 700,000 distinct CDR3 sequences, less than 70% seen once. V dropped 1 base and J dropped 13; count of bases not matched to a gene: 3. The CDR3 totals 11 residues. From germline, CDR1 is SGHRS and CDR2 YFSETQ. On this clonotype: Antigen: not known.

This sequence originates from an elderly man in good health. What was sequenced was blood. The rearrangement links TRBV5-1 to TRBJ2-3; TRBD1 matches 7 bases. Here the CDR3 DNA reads TGCGCCAGCAGCTTGAAGGGGGCTGAGTATTTT. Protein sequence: CASSLKGAEYF. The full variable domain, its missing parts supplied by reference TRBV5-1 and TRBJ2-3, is KAGVTQTPRYLIKTRGQQVTLSCSPISGHRSVSWYQQTPGQGLQFLFEYFSETQRNKGNFPGRFSGRQFSNSRSEMNVSTLELGDSALYLCASSLKGAEYFGPGTRLTVL.